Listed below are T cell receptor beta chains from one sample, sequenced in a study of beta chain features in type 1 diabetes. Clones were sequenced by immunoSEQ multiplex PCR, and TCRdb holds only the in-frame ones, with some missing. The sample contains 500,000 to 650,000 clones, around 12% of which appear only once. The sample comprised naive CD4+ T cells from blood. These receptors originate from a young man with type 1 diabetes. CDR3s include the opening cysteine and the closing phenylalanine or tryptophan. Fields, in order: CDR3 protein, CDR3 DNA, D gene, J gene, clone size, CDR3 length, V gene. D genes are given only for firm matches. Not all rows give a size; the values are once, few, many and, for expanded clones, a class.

CDR3aa: CASSLVSGGQLFF
CDR3nt: TGTGCCAGCAGCTTGGTGTCAGGAGGTCAACTGTTTTTT
d_gene: .
j_gene: TRBJ1-4
abundance: few
len: 13
v_gene: TRBV5-8

CDR3aa: CASSLMNQPQHF
CDR3nt: TGTGCCAGCAGCTTAATGAATCAGCCCCAGCATTTT
d_gene: .
j_gene: TRBJ1-5
abundance: .
len: 12
v_gene: TRBV7-9

CDR3aa: CASSNRDRGNTEAFF
CDR3nt: TGTGCCAGCAGTAATAGGGACAGGGGGAACACTGAAGCTTTCTTT
d_gene: TRBD1
j_gene: TRBJ1-1
abundance: few
len: 15
v_gene: TRBV5-6

CDR3aa: CASSQEADRVSPNGYTF
CDR3nt: TGCGCCAGCAGCCAAGAAGCCGACAGGGTATCTCCGAATGGCTACACCTTC
d_gene: TRBD1
j_gene: TRBJ1-2
abundance: .
len: 17
v_gene: TRBV4-1

CDR3aa: CSVLDRGYQETQYF
CDR3nt: TGCAGCGTGTTGGACAGGGGGTATCAAGAGACCCAGTACTTC
d_gene: TRBD1
j_gene: TRBJ2-5
abundance: .
len: 14
v_gene: TRBV29-1

CDR3aa: CASSEGDRVYEQYF
CDR3nt: TGTGCCAGCAGTGAGGGGGACAGGGTGTACGAGCAGTACTTC
d_gene: TRBD1
j_gene: TRBJ2-7
abundance: .
len: 14
v_gene: TRBV25-1

CDR3aa: CASSTQGGGTTEAFF
CDR3nt: TGTGCCAGCAGCACCCAAGGAGGGGGCACAACTGAAGCTTTCTTT
d_gene: TRBD1
j_gene: TRBJ1-1
abundance: few
len: 15
v_gene: TRBV7-2

CDR3aa: CASSGRQDSYNEQFF
CDR3nt: TGTGCCAGCAGCGGCCGACAGGACTCCTACAATGAGCAGTTCTTC
d_gene: .
j_gene: TRBJ2-1
abundance: .
len: 15
v_gene: TRBV9

CDR3aa: CASSVTENNEKLFF
CDR3nt: TGCGCCAGCAGCGTGACAGAGAACAATGAAAAACTGTTTTTT
d_gene: .
j_gene: TRBJ1-4
abundance: .
len: 14
v_gene: TRBV5-1

CDR3aa: CASSPETGSRGYTF
CDR3nt: TGTGCCAGCAGTCCGGAGACAGGATCAAGGGGCTACACCTTC
d_gene: .
j_gene: TRBJ1-2
abundance: .
len: 14
v_gene: TRBV6-5

CDR3aa: CASSAAGQETQYF
CDR3nt: TGCGCCAGCAGTGCGGCGGGGCAAGAGACCCAGTACTTC
d_gene: .
j_gene: TRBJ2-5
abundance: .
len: 13
v_gene: TRBV10-2

CDR3aa: CAASGSYEQYF
CDR3nt: TGTGCCGCGTCGGGCTCTTACGAGCAGTACTTC
d_gene: .
j_gene: TRBJ2-7
abundance: few
len: 11
v_gene: TRBV30

CDR3aa: CASSVTGNLNTEAFF
CDR3nt: TGTGCCAGCAGCGTGACAGGGAATCTGAACACTGAAGCTTTCTTT
d_gene: TRBD1
j_gene: TRBJ1-1
abundance: .
len: 15
v_gene: TRBV9

CDR3aa: CASTTFGGEYEQYF
CDR3nt: TGTGCCAGCACCACCTTTGGAGGGGAATACGAGCAGTACTTC
d_gene: .
j_gene: TRBJ2-7
abundance: .
len: 14
v_gene: TRBV28

CDR3aa: CASSFGSGGTGELFF
CDR3nt: TGTGCCAGCAGTTTTGGGTCGGGAGGCACCGGGGAGCTGTTTTTT
d_gene: TRBD2
j_gene: TRBJ2-2
abundance: .
len: 15
v_gene: TRBV6-5

CDR3aa: CAIPGSWGYTF
CDR3nt: TGTGCCATCCCGGGGAGTTGGGGCTACACCTTC
d_gene: .
j_gene: TRBJ1-2
abundance: .
len: 11
v_gene: TRBV10-3

CDR3aa: CATRGKAGTEGAEQYF
CDR3nt: TGTGCCACCCGAGGAAAAGCGGGAACCGAAGGTGCCGAGCAGTACTTC
d_gene: TRBD2
j_gene: TRBJ2-7
abundance: .
len: 16
v_gene: TRBV19

CDR3aa: CASSSFDSTLKRTQYF
CDR3nt: TGTGCCAGCAGCTCCTTCGACTCAACCTTAAAAAGGACCCAGTACTTC
d_gene: .
j_gene: TRBJ2-5
abundance: few
len: 16
v_gene: TRBV7-2

CDR3aa: CSVGLHADTQYF
CDR3nt: TGCAGCGTTGGGCTTCACGCAGATACGCAGTATTTT
d_gene: .
j_gene: TRBJ2-3
abundance: few
len: 12
v_gene: TRBV29-1

CDR3aa: CASSLGQDYGYTF
CDR3nt: TGCGCCAGCAGCTTGGGACAGGACTATGGCTACACCTTC
d_gene: .
j_gene: TRBJ1-2
abundance: few
len: 13
v_gene: TRBV5-1

CDR3aa: CASSLKQGLAGGDTQYF
CDR3nt: TGTGCCAGCAGCTTGAAGCAGGGACTAGCGGGGGGCGATACGCAGTATTTT
d_gene: TRBD2
j_gene: TRBJ2-3
abundance: .
len: 17
v_gene: TRBV5-4

CDR3aa: CASREVAGARSGANVLTF
CDR3nt: TGTGCCAGCAGGGAAGTAGCGGGGGCGCGCTCTGGGGCCAACGTCCTGACTTTC
d_gene: TRBD2
j_gene: TRBJ2-6
abundance: .
len: 18
v_gene: TRBV2

CDR3aa: CASSYQHSNQPQHF
CDR3nt: TGTGCCAGCAGTTATCAGCATAGCAATCAGCCCCAGCATTTT
d_gene: .
j_gene: TRBJ1-5
abundance: few
len: 14
v_gene: TRBV6-6

CDR3aa: CASSGTTGTTQYF
CDR3nt: TGTGCCAGCTCCGGGACTACAGGCACCACGCAGTATTTT
d_gene: TRBD2
j_gene: TRBJ2-3
abundance: few
len: 13
v_gene: TRBV5-6

CDR3aa: CAISMDRVGPQHF
CDR3nt: TGTGCCATCAGCATGGACAGAGTCGGTCCCCAGCATTTT
d_gene: .
j_gene: TRBJ1-5
abundance: few
len: 13
v_gene: TRBV10-3

CDR3aa: CASSRIDGSNYGYTF
CDR3nt: TGCGCCAGCAGCCGAATCGATGGTTCTAACTATGGCTACACCTTC
d_gene: .
j_gene: TRBJ1-2
abundance: .
len: 15
v_gene: TRBV4-3

CDR3aa: CASSQRAGTGGNSPLHF
CDR3nt: TGTGCCAGCAGCCAGAGGGCCGGGACAGGGGGAAATTCACCCCTCCACTTT
d_gene: TRBD1
j_gene: TRBJ1-6
abundance: few
len: 17
v_gene: TRBV7-2

CDR3aa: CASSLQGANYGYTF
CDR3nt: TGTGCCAGCAGTTTACAGGGGGCTAACTATGGCTACACCTTC
d_gene: TRBD1
j_gene: TRBJ1-2
abundance: .
len: 14
v_gene: TRBV7-9

CDR3aa: CASFALGPQPQHF
CDR3nt: TGTGCCAGCTTCGCCCTGGGACCTCAGCCCCAGCATTTT
d_gene: .
j_gene: TRBJ1-5
abundance: once
len: 13
v_gene: TRBV4-2

CDR3aa: CSVPRVPAGNEQFF
CDR3nt: TGCAGCGTTCCCAGGGTGCCCGCAGGGAATGAGCAGTTCTTC
d_gene: .
j_gene: TRBJ2-1
abundance: .
len: 14
v_gene: TRBV29-1

CDR3aa: CASSSFRDRGSETQYF
CDR3nt: TGTGCCAGCAGTTCATTCCGGGACAGGGGGTCAGAGACCCAGTACTTC
d_gene: TRBD1
j_gene: TRBJ2-5
abundance: few
len: 16
v_gene: TRBV6-5

CDR3aa: CASSFRGQGKETQYF
CDR3nt: TGTGCCAGCAGCTTCCGGGGACAGGGTAAAGAGACCCAGTACTTC
d_gene: TRBD1
j_gene: TRBJ2-5
abundance: .
len: 15
v_gene: TRBV7-2

CDR3aa: CASSPYRGGRNTEAFF
CDR3nt: TGTGCCAGCTCACCCTACAGGGGAGGACGGAACACTGAAGCTTTCTTT
d_gene: TRBD1
j_gene: TRBJ1-1
abundance: .
len: 16
v_gene: TRBV18

CDR3aa: CASSDRTGRNSPLHF
CDR3nt: TGTGCCAGCAGTGACAGGACAGGGAGAAATTCACCCCTCCACTTT
d_gene: TRBD1
j_gene: TRBJ1-6
abundance: few
len: 15
v_gene: TRBV6-1

CDR3aa: CASSTGTGNEQFF
CDR3nt: TGTGCCAGCAGCACCGGGACAGGCAATGAGCAGTTCTTC
d_gene: TRBD1
j_gene: TRBJ2-1
abundance: few
len: 13
v_gene: TRBV11-2

CDR3aa: CASSEAGQVTYEQYF
CDR3nt: TGTGCCAGCAGTGAAGCAGGACAGGTTACCTACGAGCAGTACTTC
d_gene: TRBD1
j_gene: TRBJ2-7
abundance: .
len: 15
v_gene: TRBV6-1

CDR3aa: CASSSRGSGTAYEQYF
CDR3nt: TGTGCCAGCAGCTCGAGGGGGAGCGGGACGGCCTACGAGCAGTACTTC
d_gene: .
j_gene: TRBJ2-7
abundance: .
len: 16
v_gene: TRBV7-2

CDR3aa: CASSPGLSYEQYF
CDR3nt: TGTGCCAGCAGCCCGGGGCTTTCCTACGAGCAGTACTTC
d_gene: .
j_gene: TRBJ2-7
abundance: few
len: 13
v_gene: TRBV7-9

CDR3aa: CASSQELGRGNYGYTF
CDR3nt: TGCGCCAGCAGCCAAGAATTGGGCAGGGGTAACTATGGCTACACCTTC
d_gene: .
j_gene: TRBJ1-2
abundance: few
len: 16
v_gene: TRBV4-3

CDR3aa: CASSPGQGARDNSPLHF
CDR3nt: TGCGCCAGCAGCCCCGGACAGGGGGCGAGGGATAATTCACCCCTCCACTTT
d_gene: TRBD1
j_gene: TRBJ1-6
abundance: few
len: 17
v_gene: TRBV4-1